Included here is one T cell receptor beta chain sequence, with context. Generated by immunoSEQ multiplex PCR, the TCRdb table keeps only in-frame clones and is missing some. The table shows some 250,000 clones, with around 87% occurring only once. The data are from a study of blood T cell repertoires in COVID-19. Trimming took 4 bases from V and 4 from J; bases not matched to a gene: 8. This CDR3 contains 15 residues. Germline loops: CDR1 SGHRS, CDR2 YFSETQ. The sequencing input was peripheral blood. This chain uses TRBV5-1 with TRBJ2-3; 8 bases fit TRBD2. The sequence derives from a woman in her twenties or thirties who had recovered from COVID-19. As DNA, the CDR3 is TGCGCCAGCAGCCCGGGGGGGACTAGGGCAGATACGCAGTATTTT. This codes for CASSPGGTRADTQYF.